The entry below gives a single TCR beta chain sequence along with its context. The CDR3 extends over 14 amino acids. J gave up 1 base and V 6 bases, and 2 bases lay outside the gene matches. Germline V gene data show CDR1 as LNHDA and CDR2 as SQIVND (reference sequence). The data originate from a study of CD8 T cells in Susac syndrome. Reverse transcription of roughly 0.5 to 1 ug RNA was carried out with random hexamers. TCRdb used MiXCR to reprocess the immunoSEQ multiplex PCR reads, holding one entry per CDR3 protein. This table has some 150,000 distinct CDR3 sequences, roughly 94% appearing once. This clonotype originated in a human donor in good health. The sequencing input was CD4+ T cells from PBMCs. The V and J genes are TRBV19 and TRBJ2-5, with 10 bases that match TRBD1. CDR3: CASSRTGGQETQYF. DNA for the CDR3: TGTGCCAGTAGCAGGACAGGGGGCCAAGAGACCCAGTACTTC.